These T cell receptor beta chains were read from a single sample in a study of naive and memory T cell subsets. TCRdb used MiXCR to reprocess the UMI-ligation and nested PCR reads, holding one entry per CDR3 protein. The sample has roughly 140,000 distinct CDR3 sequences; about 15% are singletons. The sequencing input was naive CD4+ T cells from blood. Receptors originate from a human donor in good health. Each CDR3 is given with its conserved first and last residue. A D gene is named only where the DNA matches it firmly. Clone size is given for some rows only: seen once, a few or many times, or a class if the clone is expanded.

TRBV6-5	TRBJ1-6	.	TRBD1	CASSYKGANSPLHF	TGTGCCAGCAGTTACAAGGGGGCGAATTCACCCCTCCACTTT
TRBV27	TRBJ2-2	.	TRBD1	CASSLLGQGSGELFF	TGTGCCAGCAGTTTACTGGGACAGGGTTCCGGGGAGCTGTTTTTT
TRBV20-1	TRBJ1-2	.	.	CSARKATTVYGYTF	TGCAGTGCTAGGAAAGCCACTACGGTCTATGGCTACACCTTC
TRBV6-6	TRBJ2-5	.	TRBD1	CASTWGRGRGETQYF	TGTGCCAGCACCTGGGGCAGGGGGCGCGGGGAGACCCAGTACTTC
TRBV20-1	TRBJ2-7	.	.	CSGRVGYEQYF	TGCAGTGGACGGGTCGGGTACGAGCAGTACTTC
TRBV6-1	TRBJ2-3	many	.	CASSELTSTDTQYF	TGTGCCAGCAGTGAACTGACTAGCACAGATACGCAGTATTTT
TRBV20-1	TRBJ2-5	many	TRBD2	CSASTASGRYETQYF	TGCAGTGCTAGCACGGCCAGCGGGAGATATGAGACCCAGTACTTC
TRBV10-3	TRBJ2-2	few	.	CAISAGESDTGELFF	TGTGCCATCAGTGCGGGGGAGTCGGACACCGGGGAGCTGTTTTTT
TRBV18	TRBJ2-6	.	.	CVSSQGRVYSGANVLTF	TGTGTCAGCTCACAGGGTAGAGTCTACTCTGGGGCCAACGTCCTGACTTTC
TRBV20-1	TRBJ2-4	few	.	CSAHGGEAKNIQYF	TGCAGTGCCCATGGGGGCGAAGCCAAAAACATTCAGTACTTC
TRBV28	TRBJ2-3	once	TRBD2	CASSRISGRPSTDTQYF	TGTGCCAGCAGTCGCATTAGCGGGAGGCCTAGCACAGATACGCAGTATTTT
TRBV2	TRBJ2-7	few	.	CASSELGGFAQYF	TGTGCCAGCAGTGAATTGGGAGGTTTTGCGCAGTACTTC
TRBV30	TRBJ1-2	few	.	CAWSGGQPGMGYTF	TGTGCCTGGAGTGGGGGCCAACCCGGTATGGGCTACACCTTC
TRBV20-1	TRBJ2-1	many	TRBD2	CSATPLFGGSSYNEQFF	TGCAGTGCTACCCCCTTGTTTGGCGGGAGCTCCTACAATGAGCAGTTCTTC
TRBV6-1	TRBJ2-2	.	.	CASSESSTGELFF	TGTGCCAGCAGTGAATCCAGCACCGGGGAGCTGTTTTTT
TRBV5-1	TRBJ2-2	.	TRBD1	CASSLWDSSGELFF	TGCGCCAGCAGCCTGTGGGACAGTTCCGGGGAGCTGTTTTTT
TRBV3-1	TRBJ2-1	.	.	CASSQVLGANEQFF	TGTGCCAGCAGCCAGGTCTTAGGTGCCAATGAGCAGTTCTTC
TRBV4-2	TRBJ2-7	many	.	CASSQDGSYEQYF	TGTGCCAGCAGCCAAGATGGCAGTTACGAGCAGTACTTC
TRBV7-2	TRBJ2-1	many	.	CASSNYPGEQFF	TGTGCCAGCAGCAACTACCCAGGTGAGCAGTTCTTC
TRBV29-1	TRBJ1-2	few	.	CSVEAEANYGYTF	TGCAGCGTTGAGGCGGAAGCTAACTATGGCTACACCTTC
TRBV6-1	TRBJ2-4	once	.	CASRAGVGAKNIQYF	TGTGCCAGCAGGGCAGGGGTTGGAGCCAAAAACATTCAGTACTTC
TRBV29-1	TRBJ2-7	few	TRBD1	CSVLAHRGPYEQYF	TGCAGCGTGCTCGCCCACAGGGGCCCCTACGAGCAGTACTTC
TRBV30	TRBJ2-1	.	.	CAWSVREDEQFF	TGTGCCTGGAGTGTAAGGGAGGATGAGCAGTTCTTC
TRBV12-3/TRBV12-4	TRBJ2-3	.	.	CASSLLMLTGTDTQYF	TGTGCCAGCAGCCTCTTAATGTTGACAGGCACAGATACGCAGTATTTT
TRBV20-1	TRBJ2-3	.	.	CSATGLDPPAAQYF	TGCAGTGCTACAGGGCTAGACCCCCCGGCGGCGCAGTATTTT
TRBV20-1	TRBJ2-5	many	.	CSAAQETQYF	TGCAGTGCAGCCCAAGAGACCCAGTACTTC
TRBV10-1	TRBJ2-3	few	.	CASSGGRSPGRGWTDTQYF	TGCGCCAGCAGTGGGGGAAGGAGCCCCGGACGAGGGTGGACAGATACGCAGTATTTT
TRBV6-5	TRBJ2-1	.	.	CASSGLSPSSYNEQFF	TGTGCCAGCAGTGGACTCAGTCCTAGCTCCTACAATGAGCAGTTCTTC
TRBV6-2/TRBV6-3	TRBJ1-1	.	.	CASSPSGARNTEAFF	TGTGCCAGCAGCCCCAGCGGAGCGCGGAACACTGAAGCTTTCTTT
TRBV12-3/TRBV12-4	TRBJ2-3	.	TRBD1	CTSSPSDRRTADTQYF	TGTACCAGCAGTCCATCGGACAGGAGGACAGCAGATACGCAGTATTTT
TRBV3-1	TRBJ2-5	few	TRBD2	CASSQTRLAQETQYF	TGTGCCAGCAGCCAAACTCGACTAGCCCAAGAGACCCAGTACTTC
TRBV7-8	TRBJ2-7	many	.	CASSPRSVYEQYF	TGTGCCAGCAGCCCACGGAGTGTGTACGAGCAGTACTTC
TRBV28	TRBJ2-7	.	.	CASYGQEGSYEQYF	TGTGCCAGCTATGGTCAGGAAGGGTCCTACGAGCAGTACTTC
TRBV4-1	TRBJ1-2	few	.	CASSQDHFQNGYTF	TGCGCCAGCAGCCAAGATCATTTTCAGAATGGCTACACCTTC
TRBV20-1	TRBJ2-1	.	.	CSARDLRHNEQFF	TGCAGTGCTAGAGATCTCCGGCACAATGAGCAGTTCTTC
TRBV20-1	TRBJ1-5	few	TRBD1	CSARDPGQGDNQPQHF	TGCAGTGCTAGAGACCCCGGACAGGGAGACAATCAGCCCCAGCATTTT
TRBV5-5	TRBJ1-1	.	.	CASSPAGAQNTEAFF	TGTGCCAGCAGCCCCGCCGGGGCTCAGAACACTGAAGCTTTCTTT
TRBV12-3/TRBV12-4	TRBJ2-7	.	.	CASSTGSSYEQYF	TGTGCCAGCAGTACCGGGAGCTCCTACGAGCAGTACTTC
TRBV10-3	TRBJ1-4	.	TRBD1	CAISESTGQEPKLFF	TGTGCCATCAGTGAGTCAACGGGACAGGAACCAAAACTGTTTTTT
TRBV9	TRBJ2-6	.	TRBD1	CASSSGQGASGANVLTF	TGTGCCAGCAGCTCAGGACAGGGGGCCTCTGGGGCCAACGTCCTGACTTTC
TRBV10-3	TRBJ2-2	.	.	CAITPTANTGELFF	TGTGCCATCACCCCGACCGCGAACACCGGGGAGCTGTTTTTT
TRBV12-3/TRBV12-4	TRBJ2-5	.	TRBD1	CASTVDRGTGETQYF	TGTGCCAGCACCGTGGACAGGGGGACTGGGGAGACCCAGTACTTC
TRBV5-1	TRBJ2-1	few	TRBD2	CASSTLVLAGASHNEQFF	TGCGCCAGCAGCACCCTAGTACTAGCGGGAGCTTCCCACAATGAGCAGTTCTTC
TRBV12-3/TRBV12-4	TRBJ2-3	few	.	CASSYRARIVTDTQYF	TGTGCCAGCAGTTACAGGGCCAGGATCGTCACAGATACGCAGTATTTT
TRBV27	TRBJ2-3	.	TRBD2	CASKVTGGGWNTQYF	TGTGCCAGCAAAGTGACGGGAGGCGGGTGGAATACGCAGTATTTT
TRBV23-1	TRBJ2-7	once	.	CASSPNRERSSYEQYF	TGCGCCAGCAGTCCCAACCGGGAGCGCAGCTCCTACGAGCAGTACTTC
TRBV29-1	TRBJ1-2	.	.	CSVEWTYGYTF	TGCAGCGTCGAGTGGACCTATGGCTACACCTTC
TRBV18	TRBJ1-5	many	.	CASSSGATSYSNQPQHF	TGTGCCAGCTCATCGGGGGCGACTTCCTATAGCAATCAGCCCCAGCATTTT
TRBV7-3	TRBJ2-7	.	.	CASSLRGGVDYEQYF	TGTGCCAGCAGCTTACGAGGAGGGGTCGACTACGAGCAGTACTTC
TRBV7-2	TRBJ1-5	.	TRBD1	CASSPGQGRGQPQHF	TGTGCCAGCAGCCCCGGACAGGGGCGGGGTCAGCCCCAGCATTTT
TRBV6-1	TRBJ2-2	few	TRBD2	CASSRVAGGANTGELFF	TGTGCCAGCAGCCGGGTAGCGGGAGGGGCGAACACCGGGGAGCTGTTTTTT
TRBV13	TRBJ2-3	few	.	CASSLSLVPDTQYF	TGTGCCAGCAGCTTATCCCTTGTACCAGATACGCAGTATTTT
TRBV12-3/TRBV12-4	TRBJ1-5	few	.	CASSLANSNQPQHF	TGTGCCAGCAGTTTAGCTAATAGCAATCAGCCCCAGCATTTT
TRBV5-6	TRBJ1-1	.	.	CASSLPTGPNTEAFF	TGTGCCAGCAGCTTGCCGACAGGACCCAACACTGAAGCTTTCTTT
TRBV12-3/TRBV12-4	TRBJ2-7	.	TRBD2	CASGKREGPYEQYF	TGTGCCAGCGGAAAGCGGGAGGGCCCCTACGAGCAGTACTTC